A selection of T cell receptor beta chains follows, all from one sample in a study of siplizumab effects on memory and regulatory T cells. Some clones are missing from TCRdb's copy, which holds only in-frame ones; the method was immunoSEQ multiplex PCR. The sample consists of more than 95,000 clones, roughly 94% of them appearing once. The specimen sequenced was non-Treg CD4+ T cells sorted from blood. Receptors originate from a human donor in good health. Each CDR3 is given with its conserved first and last residue. D genes are given only for firm matches. Size tells how often a clone was seen (once, few, many) or the class of an expanded clone, and some rows leave it out.

d_call	v_call	clone_size	j_call	cdr3_aa	cdr3_nt
TRBD1	TRBV29-1	-	TRBJ1-1	CSVRGQMNTEAFF	TGCAGCGTTCGGGGACAGATGAACACTGAAGCTTTCTTT
-	TRBV5-1	-	TRBJ2-2	CASSLRQNTGELFF	TGCGCCAGCAGCTTGCGGCAGAACACCGGGGAGCTGTTTTTT
-	TRBV6-5	-	TRBJ2-3	CASSRQAGHTDTQYF	TGTGCCAGCAGTCGACAGGCCGGACACACAGATACGCAGTATTTT
TRBD1	TRBV30	-	TRBJ1-2	CAWSVLKGGMGGYTF	TGTGCCTGGAGTGTACTGAAAGGGGGCATGGGTGGCTACACCTTC
-	TRBV6-6	-	TRBJ1-1	CASSYNLRAPEAFF	TGTGCCAGCAGTTACAATCTCAGGGCCCCTGAAGCTTTCTTT
TRBD1	TRBV7-8	-	TRBJ2-2	CASSPGQGTESGELFF	TGTGCCAGCAGCCCCGGACAGGGGACAGAGTCGGGGGAGCTGTTTTTT
TRBD2	TRBV12-5	-	TRBJ2-5	CASGLGASGGYQETQYF	TGTGCTAGTGGTTTGGGGGCTAGCGGGGGTTACCAAGAGACCCAGTACTTC
-	TRBV6-6	-	TRBJ1-2	CATEFNYGYTF	TGTGCCACCGAGTTTAACTATGGCTACACCTTC
-	TRBV6-6	-	TRBJ1-1	CASTRGGANTEAFF	TGTGCCAGCACCCGTGGGGGGGCTAACACTGAAGCTTTCTTT
TRBD2	TRBV7-2	-	TRBJ2-7	CASSLTTSGTSEQYF	TGTGCCAGCAGCTTGACGACTAGCGGGACTTCCGAGCAGTACTTC
-	TRBV12-2	-	TRBJ1-2	CASRLASAYTNYGYTF	TGTGCAAGTCGCTTAGCCTCAGCCTATACTAACTATGGCTACACCTTC
TRBD2	TRBV6-6	once	TRBJ2-5	CASASGEQETQYF	TGTGCCAGCGCTAGCGGGGAACAAGAGACCCAGTACTTC
TRBD1	TRBV6-5	-	TRBJ2-2	CASRATGPTGELFF	TGTGCCAGCAGGGCGACAGGGCCCACCGGGGAGCTGTTTTTT
-	TRBV5-1	-	TRBJ2-7	CASSFTGSTYEQYF	TGCGCCAGCAGCTTCACGGGTTCCACCTACGAGCAGTACTTC
TRBD2	TRBV5-1	-	TRBJ2-3	CASSAGLAGLGTDTQYF	TGCGCCAGCAGCGCGGGACTAGCGGGATTGGGCACAGATACGCAGTATTTT
-	TRBV4-1	-	TRBJ2-7	CASSQGNYEQYF	TGCGCCAGCAGCCAAGGTAACTACGAGCAGTACTTC
-	TRBV19	-	TRBJ2-1	CASSRVQGGPSYNEQFF	TGTGCCAGTAGTCGGGTCCAGGGGGGGCCCTCCTACAATGAGCAGTTCTTC
-	TRBV18	few	TRBJ1-1	CASSPLPLAPEAFF	TGTGCCAGCTCACCTTTACCACTGGCTCCTGAAGCTTTCTTT
-	TRBV2	-	TRBJ1-5	CASSDFGVRSQPQHF	TGTGCCAGCAGTGATTTTGGGGTGCGGAGTCAGCCCCAGCATTTT
TRBD2	TRBV2	-	TRBJ2-1	CASIRPSGGSSYNEQFF	TGTGCCAGCATCCGGCCTAGTGGCGGGAGCTCCTACAATGAGCAGTTCTTC
TRBD1	TRBV5-6	-	TRBJ1-4	CASRLQGGGTTNEKLFF	TGTGCCAGCAGGCTACAGGGGGGTGGCACAACTAATGAAAAACTGTTTTTT
TRBD2	TRBV7-9	-	TRBJ2-1	CASSPTSGRSKVNEQFF	TGTGCCAGCAGTCCGACTAGCGGGAGGTCGAAGGTCAATGAGCAGTTCTTC
-	TRBV5-8	-	TRBJ2-7	CASSLQQTYEQYF	TGTGCCAGCAGCTTGCAACAGACCTACGAGCAGTACTTC
-	TRBV9	once	TRBJ1-2	CASSVEQNYGYTF	TGTGCCAGCAGCGTAGAACAGAACTATGGCTACACCTTC
-	TRBV5-1	-	TRBJ2-1	CASSSGGNNEQFF	TGCGCCAGCAGCTCAGGGGGGAACAATGAGCAGTTCTTC
-	TRBV10-3	-	TRBJ2-2	CAISAQTNTGELFF	TGTGCCATCAGTGCACAGACGAACACCGGGGAGCTGTTTTTT
TRBD2	TRBV19	-	TRBJ2-1	CASSMGLARGNEQFF	TGTGCCAGTAGTATGGGACTAGCAAGGGGCAATGAGCAGTTCTTC
TRBD2	TRBV5-4	once	TRBJ2-3	CASTMSGGYTDTQYF	TGTGCCAGCACCATGAGCGGGGGGTACACAGATACGCAGTATTTT
TRBD2	TRBV6-5	-	TRBJ2-3	CASSYSSSGRRNTQYF	TGTGCCAGCAGTTACTCGTCTAGCGGGAGGCGGAATACGCAGTATTTT
-	TRBV30	-	TRBJ1-1	CAWGRQANTEAFF	TGTGCCTGGGGACGACAGGCCAACACTGAAGCTTTCTTT
-	TRBV5-5	-	TRBJ2-5	CASSLGWVQETQYF	TGTGCCAGCAGCTTGGGGTGGGTACAAGAGACCCAGTACTTC
TRBD2	TRBV5-4	-	TRBJ2-7	CASSPRGGSSYEQYF	TGTGCCAGCAGCCCTCGGGGGGGAAGCTCCTACGAGCAGTACTTC
-	TRBV7-3	-	TRBJ2-4	CASSLRGTPKNIQYF	TGTGCCAGCAGCTTACGCGGGACCCCCAAAAACATTCAGTACTTC
TRBD2	TRBV7-7	-	TRBJ2-1	CASSTIAGGNEQFF	TGTGCTAGCAGCACAATAGCGGGAGGGAATGAGCAGTTCTTC
TRBD1	TRBV15	-	TRBJ2-3	CATSRVGDREYF	TGTGCCACCAGCAGAGTGGGGGACAGGGAGTATTTT
-	TRBV5-1	-	TRBJ1-1	CASSLGQQNTEAFF	TGCGCCAGCAGCTTGGGACAGCAGAACACTGAAGCTTTCTTT